These T cell receptor beta chains were read from a single sample in a study of graft-versus-host responses after intestinal transplantation. No antigen is known for these receptors. Data came from immunoSEQ multiplex PCR; TCRdb stores just in-frame clones and leaves some out. This table holds some 100,000 clones, more than 75% found once. Sequencing used unstimulated CD4+ T cells sorted from spleen or lymph node cells, obtained before transplant. These receptors were collected from a human donor who was the organ donor for an intestinal transplant. The CDR3 runs from the conserved cysteine through the conserved F or W. The D gene is left open where the match is weak. The listing skips clone size in some rows; elsewhere it reads once, few, many or a size class.

d_call | j_call | v_call | clone_size | cdr3_aa | cdr3_nt
. | TRBJ2-7 | TRBV25-1 | . | CASSEERAVSEQYF | TGTGCCAGCAGTGAGGAACGGGCCGTGAGCGAGCAGTACTTC
. | TRBJ2-7 | TRBV5-1 | . | CASSLGQPGGEQYF | TGCGCCAGCAGCCTGGGACAGCCCGGGGGCGAGCAGTACTTC
. | TRBJ2-1 | TRBV6-5 | . | CASSKGTTAYNEQFF | TGTGCCAGCAGTAAGGGAACTACCGCCTACAATGAGCAGTTCTTC
. | TRBJ2-1 | TRBV5-4 | . | CASSLPGAGEQFF | TGTGCCAGCAGCCTCCCCGGGGCGGGTGAGCAGTTCTTC
. | TRBJ1-6 | TRBV28 | . | CASSLEGNGNSPLHF | TGTGCCAGCAGTTTAGAGGGGAACGGTAATTCACCCCTCCACTTT
TRBD1 | TRBJ2-7 | TRBV28 | . | CASSHNRGQVREQYF | TGTGCCAGCAGTCACAACAGGGGGCAAGTTCGCGAGCAGTACTTC
TRBD1 | TRBJ1-6 | TRBV6-1 | . | CASRDGQVLNSPLHF | TGTGCCAGCAGAGACGGACAGGTCCTTAATTCACCCCTCCACTTT
. | TRBJ2-2 | TRBV21-1 | . | CASSLTLRQGPTGELFF | TGTGCCAGCAGCCTCACCCTTCGACAGGGACCCACCGGGGAGCTGTTTTTT
TRBD1 | TRBJ1-1 | TRBV30 | once | CAWRGDRGPGVNTEAFF | TGTGCCTGGAGGGGGGACAGGGGGCCAGGAGTAAACACTGAAGCTTTCTTT
TRBD1 | TRBJ1-5 | TRBV6-5 | . | CASDDRAINQPQHF | TGTGCCAGCGATGACAGGGCTATCAATCAGCCCCAGCATTTT
. | TRBJ1-1 | TRBV10-1 | . | CASSESKGNTEAFF | TGCGCCAGCAGTGAGTCGAAGGGGAACACTGAAGCTTTCTTT
. | TRBJ1-6 | TRBV7-2 | . | CASSLGPGLSPLHF | TGTGCCAGCAGCTTGGGACCCGGCCTTTCACCCCTCCACTTT
TRBD2 | TRBJ2-1 | TRBV14 | . | CASSQVRLAAYNEQFF | TGTGCCAGCAGCCAAGTGAGACTAGCGGCTTACAATGAGCAGTTCTTC
TRBD2 | TRBJ2-1 | TRBV5-4 | . | CASSLVAGGYNEQFF | TGTGCCAGCAGCTTGGTAGCGGGGGGGTACAATGAGCAGTTCTTC
TRBD1 | TRBJ2-5 | TRBV19 | . | CASSSSGGAETQYF | TGTGCCAGTAGTAGCTCAGGGGGCGCGGAGACCCAGTACTTC
. | TRBJ1-1 | TRBV5-1 | . | CASSLRGGTEAFF | TGCGCCAGCAGCTTAAGGGGGGGGACTGAAGCTTTCTTT
. | TRBJ2-4 | TRBV7-8 | . | CASSSGGKGIQYF | TGTGCCAGCAGCTCCGGGGGAAAAGGGATTCAGTACTTC
TRBD2 | TRBJ2-5 | TRBV10-3 | . | CAISSSGGQETQYF | TGTGCCATCAGCTCCAGCGGGGGGCAAGAGACCCAGTACTTC
. | TRBJ1-1 | TRBV7-2 | . | CASTHDRNMNTEAFF | TGTGCCAGCACCCATGACCGGAACATGAACACTGAAGCTTTCTTT
. | TRBJ1-6 | TRBV4-1 | few | CASSQLGTGQTNSPLHF | TGCGCCAGCAGCCAACTGGGGACCGGACAGACTAACTCACCCCTCCACTTT
TRBD1 | TRBJ1-1 | TRBV6-4 | . | CASRPNRQGGTEAFF | TGTGCCAGCAGACCCAATCGACAGGGCGGGACTGAAGCTTTCTTT
. | TRBJ2-2 | TRBV28 | . | CASSLYARLNTGELFF | TGTGCCAGCAGTTTATATGCCCGATTAAACACCGGGGAGCTGTTTTTT
. | TRBJ1-2 | TRBV6-1 | . | CASSDPPTAGPHTF | TGTGCCAGCAGTGACCCCCCGACGGCAGGTCCACACACCTTC
. | TRBJ1-2 | TRBV6-1 | once | CASSGNVANYGYTF | TGTGCCAGCAGTGGCAATGTAGCTAACTATGGCTACACCTTC
TRBD1 | TRBJ1-5 | TRBV18 | . | CASSETGGDQPQHF | TGTGCCAGCTCAGAAACAGGGGGGGATCAGCCCCAGCATTTT
TRBD2 | TRBJ2-7 | TRBV7-8 | . | CASSPGQSYGLAGGRNEQYF | TGTGCCAGCAGCCCTGGACAGTCTTATGGACTAGCGGGGGGGAGGAACGAGCAGTACTTC
. | TRBJ2-2 | TRBV7-8 | . | CASSLSRAGSTGELFF | TGTGCCAGCAGCTTGTCTCGAGCGGGTAGCACCGGGGAGCTGTTTTTT
. | TRBJ1-2 | TRBV5-1 | . | CASSSRAITYGYTF | TGCGCCAGCAGCTCCCGGGCGATTACCTATGGCTACACCTTC
TRBD1 | TRBJ1-1 | TRBV11-1 | . | CASSFPPGQMNTEAFF | TGTGCCAGCAGCTTTCCTCCGGGACAGATGAACACTGAAGCTTTCTTT
. | TRBJ1-6 | TRBV7-8 | . | CASSLARDSPLHF | TGTGCCAGCAGCTTAGCCAGAGACTCACCCCTCCACTTT
TRBD2 | TRBJ2-1 | TRBV9 | . | CASSTTSGGYNEQFF | TGTGCCAGCAGCACCACTAGCGGGGGATACAATGAGCAGTTCTTC
. | TRBJ1-2 | TRBV4-1 | . | CASSQATGPRGYTF | TGCGCCAGCAGCCAGGCGACGGGACCCAGGGGCTACACCTTC
. | TRBJ1-2 | TRBV5-4 | . | CASSLEAGRYGYTF | TGTGCCAGCAGCTTGGAGGCAGGGCGCTATGGCTACACCTTC
. | TRBJ1-6 | TRBV7-2 | . | CASSLRYGLNSPLHF | TGTGCCAGCAGCTTAAGATACGGCCTAAATTCACCCCTCCACTTT
. | TRBJ1-4 | TRBV18 | . | CASSPGVGEKLFF | TGTGCCAGCTCACCAGGGGTTGGGGAAAAACTGTTTTTT
. | TRBJ1-2 | TRBV18 | . | CASSSGTNYGYTF | TGTGCCAGCTCTTCCGGGACTAACTATGGCTACACCTTC
TRBD1 | TRBJ1-1 | TRBV5-1 | . | CASSLQGDGPEAFF | TGCGCCAGCAGCTTGCAGGGGGATGGCCCTGAAGCTTTCTTT
. | TRBJ1-6 | TRBV4-2 | . | CASSRMDSDNSPLHF | TGTGCCAGCAGCCGAATGGACAGTGATAATTCACCCCTCCACTTT
. | TRBJ1-1 | TRBV18 | . | CASSPALNTEAFF | TGTGCCAGCTCACCCGCCCTGAACACTGAAGCTTTCTTT
. | TRBJ1-1 | TRBV5-1 | . | CASSLGGLNTEAFF | TGCGCCAGCAGCTTGGGCGGACTGAACACTGAAGCTTTCTTT
TRBD1 | TRBJ2-7 | TRBV5-1 | . | CASSWGQGGTYEQYF | TGCGCCAGCAGCTGGGGACAGGGCGGTACCTACGAGCAGTACTTC
TRBD2 | TRBJ2-1 | TRBV5-1 | . | CASSLGPAGGQRVEQFF | TGCGCCAGCAGCTTGGGGCCAGCGGGGGGGCAAAGGGTTGAGCAGTTCTTC
. | TRBJ1-1 | TRBV10-3 | . | CAISSGPMNTEAFF | TGTGCCATCTCTTCAGGGCCGATGAACACTGAAGCTTTCTTT
TRBD1 | TRBJ1-3 | TRBV18 | . | CASSPFFAGGSGNTIYF | TGTGCCAGCTCACCATTCTTCGCAGGGGGCTCTGGAAACACCATATATTTT
TRBD1 | TRBJ2-2 | TRBV5-1 | . | CASSPGTGFANTGELFF | TGCGCCAGCAGCCCCGGGACAGGATTCGCGAACACCGGGGAGCTGTTTTTT
. | TRBJ1-2 | TRBV29-1 | . | CSVEDLAKIYGYTF | TGCAGCGTTGAAGATCTTGCGAAGATCTATGGCTACACCTTC
. | TRBJ2-7 | TRBV7-3 | . | CASSIEAETRYEQYF | TGTGCCAGCAGCATCGAGGCGGAAACAAGGTACGAGCAGTACTTC
. | TRBJ2-2 | TRBV9 | . | CAQAGELFF | TGTGCCCAAGCCGGGGAGCTGTTTTTT
. | TRBJ1-2 | TRBV29-1 | . | CSVGEGGNGYTF | TGCAGCGTTGGAGAGGGGGGCAATGGCTACACCTTC
. | TRBJ1-1 | TRBV11-2 | . | CASSLDRNTEAFF | TGTGCCAGCAGCTTAGACCGGAACACTGAAGCTTTCTTT
TRBD2 | TRBJ2-1 | TRBV9 | . | CASSKKGLVSVEQFF | TGTGCCAGCAGCAAAAAAGGACTAGTTTCGGTCGAGCAGTTCTTC